This T cell receptor (beta chain) was retrieved from a study of esophageal squamous cell carcinoma under preoperative chemotherapy. General study findings and limits: Paclitaxel-nedaplatin therapy caused immediate, substantial clonotype frequency changes.

TCRdb reprocessed the PCR reads via MiXCR and lists one record per CDR3 protein. The data show over 25,000 distinct CDR3 sequences, around 50% seen once. Specified time point: after preoperative PTX-NDP chemotherapy. V gave up 3 bases and J gave up 6 bases; unmatched junction bases: 8. The CDR3 loop spans 15 amino acids. Concerning this clonotype: Antigen unknown.

This material was obtained from a patient given preoperative chemotherapy. This chain links TRBV12-3 or TRBV12-4 with TRBJ2-3; 8 bases map to TRBD1. The receptor's source is a human donor with esophageal squamous cell carcinoma. The donor label of this sample is uncertain. CDR3 in DNA: TGTGCCAGCAGTTTGCAGCAGGGGGCGGTGGATACGCAGTATTTT. Translation gives CASSLQQGAVDTQYF.